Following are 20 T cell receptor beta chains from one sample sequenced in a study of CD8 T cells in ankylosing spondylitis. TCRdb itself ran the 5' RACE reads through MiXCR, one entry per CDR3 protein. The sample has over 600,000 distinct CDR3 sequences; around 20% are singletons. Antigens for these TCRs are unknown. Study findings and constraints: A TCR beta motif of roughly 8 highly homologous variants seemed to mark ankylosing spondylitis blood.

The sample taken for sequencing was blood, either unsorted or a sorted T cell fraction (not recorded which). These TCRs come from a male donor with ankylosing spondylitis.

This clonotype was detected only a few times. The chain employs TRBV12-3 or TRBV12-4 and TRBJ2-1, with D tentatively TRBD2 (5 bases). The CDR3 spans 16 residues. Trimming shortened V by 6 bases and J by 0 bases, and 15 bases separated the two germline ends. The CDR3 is CASSPLGGGSYNEQFF. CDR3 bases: TGTGCCAGCAGCCCCCTCGGCGGAGGCTCCTACAATGAGCAGTTCTTC.

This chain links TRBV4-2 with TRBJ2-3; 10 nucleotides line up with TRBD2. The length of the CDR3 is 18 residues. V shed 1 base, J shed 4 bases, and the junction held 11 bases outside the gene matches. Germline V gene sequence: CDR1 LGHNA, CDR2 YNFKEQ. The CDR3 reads CASSQVRPGLAIPDTQYF. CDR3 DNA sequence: TGTGCCAGCAGCCAAGTCAGGCCGGGACTAGCGATCCCAGATACGCAGTATTTT.

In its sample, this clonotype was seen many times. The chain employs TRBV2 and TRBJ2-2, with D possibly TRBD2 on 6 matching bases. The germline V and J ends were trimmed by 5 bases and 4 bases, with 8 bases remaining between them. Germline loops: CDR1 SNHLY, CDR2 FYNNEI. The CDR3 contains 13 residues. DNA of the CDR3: TGTGCCAGCAGTCGGGGAGGCACCGGGGAGCTGTTTTTT. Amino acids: CASSRGGTGELFF.

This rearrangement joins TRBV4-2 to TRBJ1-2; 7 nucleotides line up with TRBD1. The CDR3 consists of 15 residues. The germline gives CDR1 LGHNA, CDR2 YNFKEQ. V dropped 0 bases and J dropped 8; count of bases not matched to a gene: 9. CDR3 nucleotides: TGTGCCAGCAGCCAAGATGCAGGGGGTCAGCGGGGCTACACCTTC. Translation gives CASSQDAGGQRGYTF.

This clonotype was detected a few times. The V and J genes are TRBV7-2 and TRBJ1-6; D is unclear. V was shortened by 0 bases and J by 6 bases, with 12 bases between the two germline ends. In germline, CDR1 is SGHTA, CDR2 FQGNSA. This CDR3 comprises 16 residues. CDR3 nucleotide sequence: TGTGCCAGCAGCTTAGCGATGTCTACAGCTAATTCACCCCTCCACTTT. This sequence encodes CASSLAMSTANSPLHF.

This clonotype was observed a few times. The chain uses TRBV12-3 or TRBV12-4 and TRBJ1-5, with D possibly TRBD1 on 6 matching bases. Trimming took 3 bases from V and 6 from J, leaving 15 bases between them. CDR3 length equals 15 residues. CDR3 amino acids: CASSLDTGNGQPQHF. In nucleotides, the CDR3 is TGTGCCAGCAGTTTGGATACAGGGAATGGTCAGCCCCAGCATTTT.

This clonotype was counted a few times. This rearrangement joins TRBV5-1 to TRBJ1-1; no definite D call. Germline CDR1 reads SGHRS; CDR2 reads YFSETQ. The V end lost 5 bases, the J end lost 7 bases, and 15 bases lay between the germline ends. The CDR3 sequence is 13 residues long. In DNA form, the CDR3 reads TGCGCCAGCAGTACCGGTACCGCGGGTGAAGCTTTCTTT. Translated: CASSTGTAGEAFF.

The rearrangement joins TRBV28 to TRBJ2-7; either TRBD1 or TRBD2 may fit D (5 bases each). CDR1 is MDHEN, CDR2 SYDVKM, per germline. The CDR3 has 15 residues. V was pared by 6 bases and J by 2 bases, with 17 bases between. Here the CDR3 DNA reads TGTGCCAGCAGCTCCCGCCGACTGGGGGCCTACGAGCAGTACTTC. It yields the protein CASSSRRLGAYEQYF.

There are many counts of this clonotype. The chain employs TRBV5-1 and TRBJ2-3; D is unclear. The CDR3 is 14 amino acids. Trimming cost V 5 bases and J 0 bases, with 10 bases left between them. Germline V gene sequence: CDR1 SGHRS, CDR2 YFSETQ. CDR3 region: CASSVFSSTDTQYF. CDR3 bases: TGCGCCAGCAGTGTGTTTTCTAGCACAGATACGCAGTATTTT.

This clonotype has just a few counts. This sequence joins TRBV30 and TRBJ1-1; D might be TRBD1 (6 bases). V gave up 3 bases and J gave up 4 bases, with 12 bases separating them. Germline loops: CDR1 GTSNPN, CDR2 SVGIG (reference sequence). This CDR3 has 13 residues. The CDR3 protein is CAWSGDTGTEAFF. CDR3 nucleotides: TGTGCCTGGAGCGGGGACACAGGCACTGAAGCTTTCTTT.

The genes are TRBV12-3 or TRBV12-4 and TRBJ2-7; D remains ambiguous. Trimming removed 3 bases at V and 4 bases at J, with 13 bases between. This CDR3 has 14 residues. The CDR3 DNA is TGTGCCAGCAGTTTCGTAGCACCCCTTTACGAGCAGTACTTC. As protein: CASSFVAPLYEQYF.

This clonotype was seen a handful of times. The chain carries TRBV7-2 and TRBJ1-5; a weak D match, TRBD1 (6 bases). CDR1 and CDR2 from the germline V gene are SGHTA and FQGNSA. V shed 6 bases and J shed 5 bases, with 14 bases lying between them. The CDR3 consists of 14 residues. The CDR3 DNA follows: TGTGCCAGCAGTACCCCGGGGGCGGATCAGCCCCAGCATTTT. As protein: CASSTPGADQPQHF.

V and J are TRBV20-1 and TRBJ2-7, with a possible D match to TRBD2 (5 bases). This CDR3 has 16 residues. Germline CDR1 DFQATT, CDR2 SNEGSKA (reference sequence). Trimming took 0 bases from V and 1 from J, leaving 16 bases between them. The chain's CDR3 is CSARDSGGPTSYEQYF. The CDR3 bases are TGCAGTGCTAGAGACTCCGGAGGCCCAACTTCCTACGAGCAGTACTTC.

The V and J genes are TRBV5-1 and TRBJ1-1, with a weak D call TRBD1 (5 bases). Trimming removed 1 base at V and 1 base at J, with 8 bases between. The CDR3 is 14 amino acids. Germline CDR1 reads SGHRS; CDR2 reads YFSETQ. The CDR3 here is CASSLFGQNTEAFF. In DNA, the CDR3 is TGCGCCAGCAGCTTGTTCGGACAGAACACTGAAGCTTTCTTT. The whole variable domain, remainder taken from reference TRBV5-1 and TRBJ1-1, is KAGVTQTPRYLIKTRGQQVTLSCSPISGHRSVSWYQQTPGQGLQFLFEYFSETQRNKGNFPGRFSGRQFSNSRSEMNVSTLELGDSALYLCASSLFGQNTEAFFGQGTRLTVV.

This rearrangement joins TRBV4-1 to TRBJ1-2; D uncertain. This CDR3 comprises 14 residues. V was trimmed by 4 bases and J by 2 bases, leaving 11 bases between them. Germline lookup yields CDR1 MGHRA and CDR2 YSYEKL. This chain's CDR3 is CASSPAQMNYGYTF. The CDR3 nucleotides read TGCGCCAGCAGCCCTGCACAAATGAACTATGGCTACACCTTC.

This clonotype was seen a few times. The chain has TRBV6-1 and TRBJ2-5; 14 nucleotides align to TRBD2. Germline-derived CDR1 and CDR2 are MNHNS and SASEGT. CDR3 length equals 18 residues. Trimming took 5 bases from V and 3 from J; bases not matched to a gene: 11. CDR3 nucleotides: TGTGCCAGCAGTCGCCCGACTAGCGGGGGGGACATTGAAGAGACCCAGTACTTC. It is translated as CASSRPTSGGDIEETQYF.

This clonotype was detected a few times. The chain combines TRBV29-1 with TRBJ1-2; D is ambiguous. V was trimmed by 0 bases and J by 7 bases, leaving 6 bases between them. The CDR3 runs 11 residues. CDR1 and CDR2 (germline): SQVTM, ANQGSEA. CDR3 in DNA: TGCAGCGTTGAAGAGGACTCTGGCTACACCTTC. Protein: CSVEEDSGYTF.

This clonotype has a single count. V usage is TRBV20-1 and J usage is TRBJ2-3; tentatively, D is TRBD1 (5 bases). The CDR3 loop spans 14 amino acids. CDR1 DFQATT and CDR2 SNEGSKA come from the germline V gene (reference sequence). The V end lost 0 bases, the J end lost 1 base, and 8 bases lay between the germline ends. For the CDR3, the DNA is TGCAGTGCTAGAGAGGCAGGGCGCACAGATACGCAGTATTTT. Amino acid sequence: CSAREAGRTDTQYF.

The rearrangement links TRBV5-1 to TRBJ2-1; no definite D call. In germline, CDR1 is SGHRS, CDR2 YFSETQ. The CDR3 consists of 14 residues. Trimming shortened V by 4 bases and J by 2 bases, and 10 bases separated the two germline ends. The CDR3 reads CASSPGAAYNEQFF. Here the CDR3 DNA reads TGCGCCAGCAGCCCGGGCGCAGCCTACAATGAGCAGTTCTTC.

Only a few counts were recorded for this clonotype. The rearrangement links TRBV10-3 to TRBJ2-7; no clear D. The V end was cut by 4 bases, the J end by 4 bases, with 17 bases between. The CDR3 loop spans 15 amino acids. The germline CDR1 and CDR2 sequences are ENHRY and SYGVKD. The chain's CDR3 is CAISAFSDDGYEQYF. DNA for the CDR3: TGTGCCATCAGTGCCTTCTCGGACGATGGGTACGAGCAGTACTTC.